This entry concerns a single T cell receptor beta chain. The protocol was immunoSEQ multiplex PCR, while the TCRdb copy is restricted to in-frame clones and leaves out a portion. The table includes roughly 100,000 clones, approximately 86% detected once. The germline V gene encodes CDR1 GTSNPN and CDR2 SVGIG (reference sequence). V was trimmed by 0 bases and J by 3 bases, leaving 17 bases between them. This CDR3 has 16 amino acids. This record comes from a study of blood T cell repertoires in COVID-19. At the level of the study: From T cells, B-cell-depleted T cells, or PBMCs came the material, which was cDNA or gDNA.

The sequenced material came from peripheral blood. V usage is TRBV30 and J usage is TRBJ1-2; D not certain. This receptor was taken from a man older than 75 with acute or convalescent COVID-19. The CDR3 nucleotides are TGTGCCTGGAGTGTACTTGGGTTTCGCCTAGACTATGGCTACACCTTC. Its protein is CAWSVLGFRLDYGYTF. The full variable domain, with the rest looked up from reference TRBV30 and TRBJ1-2, is SQTIHQWPATLVQPVGSPLSLECTVEGTSNPNLYWYRQAAGRGLQLLFYSVGIGQISSEVPQNLSASRPQDRQFILSSKKLLLSDSGFYLCAWSVLGFRLDYGYTFGSGTRLTVV.